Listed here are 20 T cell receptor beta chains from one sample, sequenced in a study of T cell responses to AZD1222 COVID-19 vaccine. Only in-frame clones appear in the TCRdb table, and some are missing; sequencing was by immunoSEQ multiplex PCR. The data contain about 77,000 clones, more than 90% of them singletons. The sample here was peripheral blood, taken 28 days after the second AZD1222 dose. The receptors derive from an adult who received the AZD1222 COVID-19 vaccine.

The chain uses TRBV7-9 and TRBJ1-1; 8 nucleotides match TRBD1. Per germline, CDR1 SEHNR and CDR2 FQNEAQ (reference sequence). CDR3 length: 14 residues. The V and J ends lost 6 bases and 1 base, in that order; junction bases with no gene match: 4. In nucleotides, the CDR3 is TGTGCCAGCAGTCCCACAGGGGGGAACACTGAAGCTTTCTTT. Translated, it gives CASSPTGGNTEAFF.

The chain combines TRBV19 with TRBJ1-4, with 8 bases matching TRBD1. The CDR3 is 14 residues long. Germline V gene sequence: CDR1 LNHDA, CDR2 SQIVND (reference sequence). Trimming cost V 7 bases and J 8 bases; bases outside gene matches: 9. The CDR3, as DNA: TGTGCCAGTAATCCTCAGGGGGCCAGCGAAAAACTGTTTTTT. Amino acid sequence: CASNPQGASEKLFF.

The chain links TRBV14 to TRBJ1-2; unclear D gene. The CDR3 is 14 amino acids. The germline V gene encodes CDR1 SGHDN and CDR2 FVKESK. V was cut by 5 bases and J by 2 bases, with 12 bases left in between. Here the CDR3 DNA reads TGTGCCAGCAGCTTTCGGGGAGGGAACTATGGCTACACCTTC. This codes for CASSFRGGNYGYTF.

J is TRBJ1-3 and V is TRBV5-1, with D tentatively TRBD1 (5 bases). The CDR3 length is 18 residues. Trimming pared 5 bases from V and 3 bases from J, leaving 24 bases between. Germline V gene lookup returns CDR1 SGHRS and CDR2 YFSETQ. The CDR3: CASSHDQSGRADGNTIYF. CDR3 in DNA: TGCGCCAGCAGTCATGACCAGTCAGGGCGCGCGGATGGAAACACCATATATTTT.

The CDR3 coding sequence is TGTGCCAGCAGCCCTACCCCCCCGACCTTC. It encodes CASSPTPPTF. The genes are TRBV11-2 and TRBJ1-2; D not resolved. Between the trimmed V and J ends, which lost 5 bases and 14 bases, there was a span of 12 bases. Germline-derived CDR1 and CDR2 are SGHAT and FQNNGV. The CDR3 covers 10 residues.

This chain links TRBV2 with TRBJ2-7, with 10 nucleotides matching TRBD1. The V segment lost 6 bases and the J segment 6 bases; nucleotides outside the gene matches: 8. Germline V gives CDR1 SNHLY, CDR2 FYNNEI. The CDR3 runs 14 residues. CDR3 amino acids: CASSRDRGIGEQYF. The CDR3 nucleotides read TGTGCCAGCAGCCGGGACAGGGGTATCGGCGAGCAGTACTTC. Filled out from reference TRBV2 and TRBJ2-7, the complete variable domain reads EPEVTQTPSHQVTQMGQEVILRCVPISNHLYFYWYRQILGQKVEFLVSFYNNEISEKSEIFDDQFSVERPDGSNFTLKIRSTKLEDSAMYFCASSRDRGIGEQYFGPGTRLTVT.

CDR3 sequence (DNA): TGCGCCAGCAGCTTATCAGGGAATGGCTACACCTTC. Amino acid sequence: CASSLSGNGYTF. This chain uses TRBV5-1 with TRBJ1-2; D possibly corresponds to TRBD1 (5 bases). Per germline, CDR1 SGHRS and CDR2 YFSETQ. The V end lost 2 bases, the J end lost 6 bases, and 8 bases lay between the germline ends. The CDR3 contains 12 residues.

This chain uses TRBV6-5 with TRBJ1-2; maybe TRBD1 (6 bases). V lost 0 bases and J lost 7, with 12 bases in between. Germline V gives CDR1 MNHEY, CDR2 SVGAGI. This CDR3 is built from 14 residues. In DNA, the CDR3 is TGTGCCAGCAGTTACTCAAGGGAGGGGGGTGGCTACACCTTC. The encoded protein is CASSYSREGGGYTF.

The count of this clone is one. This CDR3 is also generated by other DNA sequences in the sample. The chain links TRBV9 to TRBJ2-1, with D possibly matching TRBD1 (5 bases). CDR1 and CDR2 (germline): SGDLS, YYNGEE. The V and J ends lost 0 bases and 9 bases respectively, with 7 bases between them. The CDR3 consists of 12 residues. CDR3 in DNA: TGTGCCAGCAGCGTAGATAGGGGTGAGCAGTTCTTC. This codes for CASSVDRGEQFF.

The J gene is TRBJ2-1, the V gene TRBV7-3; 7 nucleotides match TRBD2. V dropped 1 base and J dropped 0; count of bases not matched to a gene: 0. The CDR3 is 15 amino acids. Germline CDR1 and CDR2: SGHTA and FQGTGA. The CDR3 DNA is TGTGCCAGCAGCTTAAGCGGGAGCTCCTACAATGAGCAGTTCTTC. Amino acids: CASSLSGSSYNEQFF.

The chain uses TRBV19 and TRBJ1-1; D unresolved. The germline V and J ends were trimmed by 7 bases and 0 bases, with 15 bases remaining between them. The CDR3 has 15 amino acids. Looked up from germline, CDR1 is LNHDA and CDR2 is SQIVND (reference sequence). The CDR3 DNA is TGTGCCAGTATCTCGGTCGGTTCGATGAACACTGAAGCTTTCTTT. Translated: CASISVGSMNTEAFF.

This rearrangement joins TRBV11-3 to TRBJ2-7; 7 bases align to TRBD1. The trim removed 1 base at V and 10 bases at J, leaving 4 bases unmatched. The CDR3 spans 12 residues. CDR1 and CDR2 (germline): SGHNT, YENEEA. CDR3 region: CASSLGTGDQYF. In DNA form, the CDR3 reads TGTGCCAGCAGCTTAGGGACAGGAGATCAGTACTTC.

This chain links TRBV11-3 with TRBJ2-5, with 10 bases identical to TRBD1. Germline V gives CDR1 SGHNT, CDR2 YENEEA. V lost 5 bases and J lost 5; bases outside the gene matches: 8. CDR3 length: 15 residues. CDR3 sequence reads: CASSGDRGRGETQYF. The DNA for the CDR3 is TGTGCCAGCAGCGGCGACAGGGGGCGAGGGGAGACCCAGTACTTC.

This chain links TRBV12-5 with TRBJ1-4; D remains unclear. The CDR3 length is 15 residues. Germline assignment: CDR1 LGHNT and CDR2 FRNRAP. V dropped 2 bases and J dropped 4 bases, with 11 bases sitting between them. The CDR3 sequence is CASGLSGRNNEKLFF. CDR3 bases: TGTGCTAGTGGTTTGTCAGGACGGAATAATGAAAAACTGTTTTTT.

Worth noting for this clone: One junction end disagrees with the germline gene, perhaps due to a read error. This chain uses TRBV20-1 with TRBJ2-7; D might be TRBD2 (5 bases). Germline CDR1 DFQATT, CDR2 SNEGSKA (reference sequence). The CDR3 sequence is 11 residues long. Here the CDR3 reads CLLIGGEEQYF. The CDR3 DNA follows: TGTTTACTGATAGGTGGGGAGGAGCAGTACTTC.

The CDR3 region has the DNA TGTGCCAGCAGTTTACGTGGTGGAGGGGGTGGCAATCAGCCCCAGCATTTT. It codes for CASSLRGGGGGNQPQHF. The rearrangement joins TRBV27 to TRBJ1-5, with TRBD1 as a possible D gene (6 bases). The CDR3 is 17 residues long. Per germline, CDR1 MNHEY and CDR2 SMNVEV (reference sequence). The ends were cut back, 2 bases at V and 2 bases at J, with 16 bases in the middle.

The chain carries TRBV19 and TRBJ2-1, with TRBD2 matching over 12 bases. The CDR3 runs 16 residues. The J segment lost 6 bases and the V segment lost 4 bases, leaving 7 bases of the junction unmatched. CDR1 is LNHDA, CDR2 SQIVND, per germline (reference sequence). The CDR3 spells CASSRPLAGGSNEQFF. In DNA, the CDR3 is TGTGCCAGTAGTAGGCCCCTAGCGGGAGGGTCCAATGAGCAGTTCTTC.

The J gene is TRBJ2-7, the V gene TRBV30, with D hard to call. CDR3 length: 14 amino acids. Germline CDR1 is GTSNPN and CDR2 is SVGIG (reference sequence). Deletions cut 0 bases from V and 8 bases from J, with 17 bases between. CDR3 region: CAWSVGPTLRKQYF. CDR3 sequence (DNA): TGTGCCTGGAGTGTAGGACCAACCCTACGGAAGCAGTACTTC. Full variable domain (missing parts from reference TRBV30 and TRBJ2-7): SQTIHQWPATLVQPVGSPLSLECTVEGTSNPNLYWYRQAAGRGLQLLFYSVGIGQISSEVPQNLSASRPQDRQFILSSKKLLLSDSGFYLCAWSVGPTLRKQYFGPGTRLTVT.

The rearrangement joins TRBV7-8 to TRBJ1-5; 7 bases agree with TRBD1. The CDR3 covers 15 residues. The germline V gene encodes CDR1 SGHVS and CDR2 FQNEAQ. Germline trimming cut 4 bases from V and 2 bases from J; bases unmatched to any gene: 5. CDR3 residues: CASSSPRGGNQPQHF. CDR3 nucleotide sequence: TGTGCCAGCAGCTCCCCCAGGGGGGGCAATCAGCCCCAGCATTTT. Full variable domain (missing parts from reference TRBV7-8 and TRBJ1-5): GAGVSQSPRYKVAKRGQDVALRCDPISGHVSLFWYQQALGQGPEFLTYFQNEAQLDKSGLPSDRFFAERPEGSVSTLKIQRTQQEDSAVYLCASSSPRGGNQPQHFGDGTRLSIL.

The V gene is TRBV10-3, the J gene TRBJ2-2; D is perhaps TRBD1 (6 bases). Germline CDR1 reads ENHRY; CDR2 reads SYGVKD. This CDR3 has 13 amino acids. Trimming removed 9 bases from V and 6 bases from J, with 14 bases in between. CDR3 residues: CAMTDRWSGELFF. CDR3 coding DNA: TGTGCCATGACGGACAGATGGTCCGGGGAGCTGTTTTTT.